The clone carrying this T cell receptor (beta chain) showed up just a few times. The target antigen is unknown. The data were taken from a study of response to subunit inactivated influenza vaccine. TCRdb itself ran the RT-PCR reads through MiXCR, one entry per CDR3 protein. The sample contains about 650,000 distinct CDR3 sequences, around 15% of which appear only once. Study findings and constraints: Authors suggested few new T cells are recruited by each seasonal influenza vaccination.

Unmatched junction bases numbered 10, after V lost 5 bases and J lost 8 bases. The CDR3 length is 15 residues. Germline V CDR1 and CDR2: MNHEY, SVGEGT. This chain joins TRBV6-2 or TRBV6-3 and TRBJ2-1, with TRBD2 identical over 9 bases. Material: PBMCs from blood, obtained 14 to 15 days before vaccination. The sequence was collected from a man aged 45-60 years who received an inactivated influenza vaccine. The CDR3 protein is CASSVPGLALHEQFF. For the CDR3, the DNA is TGTGCCAGCAGTGTGCCGGGACTAGCCTTGCATGAGCAGTTCTTC.